Listed below are T cell receptor beta chains from one sample, sequenced in a study of T-cell memory formation after mild COVID-19. TCRdb re-derived calls from the 5' RACE reads in MiXCR, one entry per CDR3 protein. The table lists under 90,000 distinct CDR3 sequences, around 13% of them singletons. The specimen sequenced was PBMCs or a T cell subset sorted from them (not recorded which). The receptors originated from an adult woman who had mild COVID-19 (a few samples of this study predate the infection). Cell type and time point are not known. CDR3s include the opening cysteine and the closing phenylalanine or tryptophan. D genes are given only for firm matches. Size is stated for part of the rows, as once, few or many counts, or as a class when the clone is expanded.

>TRBD1|many|TRBJ2-7|TRBV10-3
TGTGCCATCAGCGAAGGGACAGGGCAATCTTACGAGCAGTACTTC
CAISEGTGQSYEQYF
>NA|NA|TRBJ2-7|TRBV19
TGTGCCAGTAGTCACAGCATTACCTACGAGCAGTACTTC
CASSHSITYEQYF
>NA|many|TRBJ2-1|TRBV20-1
TGCAGTGCCCCGAACAACTACGACAATGAGCAGTTCTTC
CSAPNNYDNEQFF
>TRBD2|NA|TRBJ2-7|TRBV7-9
TGTGCCAGCAGCTCACTAGCGGGGGGCTACGAGCAGTACTTC
CASSSLAGGYEQYF
>NA|NA|TRBJ2-2|TRBV29-1
TGCAGCGTTCAACAGACGAACACCGGGGAGCTGTTTTTT
CSVQQTNTGELFF
>TRBD2|NA|TRBJ2-3|TRBV3-1
TGTGCCAGCAGCCAAGAAGCCATTTTCACCCAGCGGGGAACTCCAGATACGCAGTATTTT
CASSQEAIFTQRGTPDTQYF
>TRBD1|few|TRBJ1-1|TRBV5-1
TGCGCCAGCAGTACCTCGACAGGGGGCGTTGAAGCTTTCTTT
CASSTSTGGVEAFF
>NA|few|TRBJ2-1|TRBV12-3/TRBV12-4
TGTGCCAGCAGCGGGACACCACACTGGGATGAGCAGTTCTTC
CASSGTPHWDEQFF
>TRBD2|NA|TRBJ2-1|TRBV19
TGTGCCAGTAAGACGACTAGCGGATACAATGAGCAGTTCTTC
CASKTTSGYNEQFF
>NA|many|TRBJ2-1|TRBV18
TGTGCCAGCTCACTCTCGTCCTACAATGAGCAGTTCTTC
CASSLSSYNEQFF
>TRBD1|once|TRBJ2-7|TRBV10-3
TGTGCCATCAGTGTACGTTCGGGACAGGGAACGTCCGAGCAGTACTTC
CAISVRSGQGTSEQYF
>NA|NA|TRBJ2-1|TRBV29-1
TGCAGCGTCGGGATCTACAATGAGCAGTTCTTC
CSVGIYNEQFF
>TRBD2|few|TRBJ2-1|TRBV27
TGTGCCAGCATCTCTAGCGGGCCCTACAATGAGCAGTTCTTC
CASISSGPYNEQFF
>NA|many|TRBJ2-7|TRBV7-9
TGTGCCAGCAGCTTATTTCGAGACACCATCTCCTACGAGCAGTACTTC
CASSLFRDTISYEQYF
>NA|few|TRBJ1-4|TRBV10-2
TGCGCCAGCAGTGACAGTGGAAAACTGTTTTTT
CASSDSGKLFF
>NA|NA|TRBJ2-2|TRBV10-3
TGTGCCATACATAGTGGAGAGAACACCGGGGAGCTGTTTTTT
CAIHSGENTGELFF
>TRBD2|few|TRBJ2-3|TRBV11-2
TGTGCCAGCAGCTTCGGGGGAGGGAGTGGAGATACGCAGTATTTT
CASSFGGGSGDTQYF